This T cell receptor (beta chain) was recorded in a study of blood T cells in healthy people across ages (dated by TCRdb to the mid-2010s). Turning to the overall study: In model experiments, template switching captured about one uniquely barcoded TCR beta cDNA molecule for every two T cells. Using deep sequencing normalized with unique cDNA molecular identifiers, the study measured how TCR beta repertoire diversity changes with age. For two donors (one aged 18 to 30 and one aged 80 or older), the study analyzed two additional independent replicas of 1 million unique cDNA reads from the same blood draw. Four age groups were formed from the donors: young (average around 15 years), middle-aged (approximately 40), aged (over 55) and long-lived (approximately 78). General findings and caveats noted by the study authors: Since profiling was done on bulk unsorted PBMCs, naive and antigen-experienced compartments could not be conclusively compared. As age increased, observed TCR beta diversity per million T cells dropped in a roughly linear way, and a significant reduction was already evident by age 40. Total diversity estimates from one million sequenced T cells were considered lower bounds and underestimates. A strong correlation was found between observed TCR beta diversity and the percentage of naive T cells measured by flow cytometry. Compared with the aged group, the long-lived group had more naive CD4+ T cells, fewer expanded clones and increased TCR diversity, a pattern suggesting age selection. Because donor CMV infection status was unknown, age-related changes in expanded clonotypes were potentially confounded.

Library preparation employed 5' RACE. The instrument given in TCRdb is Illumina HiSeq 2500. A second PCR of about 7 to 12 cycles was run with a J-beta primer mix and a sample-barcoded 5' primer. A unique molecular identifier was introduced onto each TCR beta cDNA molecule by a template-switch 5' adaptor carrying 12 random nucleotides. Each sample yielded at least 3 million CDR3-containing paired-end reads. The Mint cDNA synthesis kit, primed by a TRBC-specific oligonucleotide, was used to synthesize first-strand cDNA from all RNA. Following uracil-DNA glycosylase treatment, a first 18-cycle PCR with universal primers M1SS and BC2_uni_R was performed on all cDNA. On the authors' methods: For normalization, 1 million high-quality reads were randomly selected from each sample, with every read carrying a distinct molecular identifier. Reads sharing molecular identifiers were discarded rather than binned into consensus sequences. MiTCR, run with a Q25 quality threshold and the strictest error-elimination algorithm, handled CDR3 identification, clonotype clustering and error correction. A nonparametric unseen species model with Euler transformation was used to estimate lower-bound total TCR beta diversity. TCRdb itself trimmed the public reads at Q25 with fastp, ran MiXCR and retained productive beta chains. Here each entry gathers all rows of one CDR3 protein and keeps the most common genes and DNA. TCRdb's processing, not the study's, gives the V and J calls here. Counted in this sample were hundreds of thousands of distinct CDR3 sequences; around a quarter of them appeared once. The ten most abundant clones make up under 10% of the sample.

Systemically healthy Caucasian individuals from Russia, 35 to 50 in total and aged about 6 to 95 years, were included as donors. Each donor gave roughly 9 milliliters of peripheral blood, drawn into EDTA-treated Vacutainer tubes. PBMCs were isolated by Ficoll-Paque density-gradient centrifugation, with at least 7 million obtained per sample. Trizol reagent was used to extract total RNA from PBMCs, with at least 6 micrograms per sample. For every donor, flow cytometry on a PBMC aliquot measured the percentage of naive CD45RAhigh/CD27high T cells. On this clonotype itself: What this receptor recognizes is not known. Base qualities were left out, and no much larger clone turns up one base away.

The cysteine opens and the phenylalanine closes a CDR3 of 14 amino acids. The DNA shown is the 42-base CDR3, in frame from base 1. CDR1 and CDR2, per the germline V gene, are MDHEN and SYDVKM. These data are also associated with another study on T cells of mothers and their children. Taken from the second paper: Donors were nine systemically healthy Caucasian individuals: three mothers and their six children. cDNA synthesis used all of the extracted RNA, with about 1.5 ug of RNA in each 15 ul reaction. In the second PCR, sample barcodes and 2-4 random nucleotides were introduced via the M1S primer. Each mother yielded over 9 million TCR beta CDR3 reads and each child some 3 million reads. Thymic selection similarly shapes TCR recombination output in related and unrelated pairs, with minor effect from inherited differences. Normalized repertoire overlap in related mother-child pairs was always slightly higher than in unrelated mother-child pairs, but the difference was never significant. No persistent microchimeric T cell clones were detected, at a sensitivity of approximately 90 clones per million clonotypes. The study used deep NGS to compare TCR beta repertoires of mothers and children, seeking features distinguishing related mother-child pairs from unrelated individuals. Mothers averaged roughly 40 +/- 4 years of age and children averaged about 10 +/- 4 years. After adapter ligation with NEBNext reagents, the libraries were sequenced on Illumina HiSeq 2000 with 100+100 nt paired-end reads. To prevent cross-contamination, the mother and child libraries were prepared one month apart and sequenced in separate runs. For each donor, between about 500,000 and 2,200,000 distinct TCR beta clonotypes were identified. Naive TCR beta clonotypes were estimated from low-frequency clonotypes matched to each donor's FACS-determined naive share, without sorting.

The sample taken for sequencing was blood. This receptor was obtained from a boy aged 5-17 years in good health. The rearrangement combines TRBV28 with TRBJ2-5; the D gene is perhaps TRBD1 or TRBD2, as each covers 5 bases. The J call may be mistaken, given a closer DNA end match to TRBJ2-7. The DNA sequence follows: TGTGCCAGCAGCAGTCCCGGGACGTTCTACGAGCAGTACTTC. Protein translation: CASSSPGTFYEQYF.